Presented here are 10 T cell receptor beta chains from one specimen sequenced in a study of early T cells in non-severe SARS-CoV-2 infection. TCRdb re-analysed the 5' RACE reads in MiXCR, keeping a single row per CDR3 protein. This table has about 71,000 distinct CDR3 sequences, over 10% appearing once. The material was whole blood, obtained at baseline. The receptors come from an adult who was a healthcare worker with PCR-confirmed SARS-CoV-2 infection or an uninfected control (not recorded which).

In nucleotides, the CDR3 is TGTGCCAGCAGCTCACAGGGTGGTTTGAACACTGAAGCTTTCTTT. This gives the protein CASSSQGGLNTEAFF. V gene TRBV7-9 combines with J gene TRBJ1-1; a weak D match, TRBD1 (6 bases). The CDR3 loop spans 15 amino acids. Trimming pared 4 bases from V and 0 bases from J, leaving 12 bases between. Per the germline V gene, CDR1 is SEHNR and CDR2 is FQNEAQ (reference sequence).

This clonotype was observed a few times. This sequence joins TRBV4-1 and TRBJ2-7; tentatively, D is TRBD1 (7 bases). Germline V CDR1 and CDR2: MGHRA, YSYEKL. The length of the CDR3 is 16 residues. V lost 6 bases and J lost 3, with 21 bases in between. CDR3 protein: CASSRGGGQRYYEQYF. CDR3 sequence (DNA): TGCGCCAGCAGTCGTGGAGGGGGACAGCGCTACTACGAGCAGTACTTC.

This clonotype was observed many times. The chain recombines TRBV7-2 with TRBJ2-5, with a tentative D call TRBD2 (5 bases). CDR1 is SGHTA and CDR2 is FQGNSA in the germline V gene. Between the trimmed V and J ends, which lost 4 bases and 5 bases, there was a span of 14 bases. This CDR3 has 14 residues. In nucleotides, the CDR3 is TGTGCCAGCAGCTCCCGAGGAGGCTTGGAGACCCAGTACTTC. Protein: CASSSRGGLETQYF.

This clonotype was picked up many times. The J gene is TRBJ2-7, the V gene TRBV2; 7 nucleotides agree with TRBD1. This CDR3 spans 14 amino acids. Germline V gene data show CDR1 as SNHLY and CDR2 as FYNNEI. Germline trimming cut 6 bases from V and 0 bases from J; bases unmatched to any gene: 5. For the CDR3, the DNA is TGTGCCAGCAGAGAGGACAGGAGCTCCTACGAGCAGTACTTC. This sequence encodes CASREDRSSYEQYF.

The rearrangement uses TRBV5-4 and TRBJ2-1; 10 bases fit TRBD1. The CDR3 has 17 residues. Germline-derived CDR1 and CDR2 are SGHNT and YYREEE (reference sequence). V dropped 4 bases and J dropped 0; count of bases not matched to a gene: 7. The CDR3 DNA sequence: TGTGCCAGCAGCGCCGGGACAGGGGCCGGCTCCTACAATGAGCAGTTCTTC. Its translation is CASSAGTGAGSYNEQFF.

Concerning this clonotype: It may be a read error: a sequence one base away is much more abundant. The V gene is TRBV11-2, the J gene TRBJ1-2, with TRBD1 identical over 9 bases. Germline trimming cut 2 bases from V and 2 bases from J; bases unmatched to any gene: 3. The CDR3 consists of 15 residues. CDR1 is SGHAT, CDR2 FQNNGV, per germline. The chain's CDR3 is CASSLYDRGNYGYTF. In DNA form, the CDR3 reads TGTGCCAGCAGCTTATACGACAGGGGGAACTATGGCTACACCTTC.

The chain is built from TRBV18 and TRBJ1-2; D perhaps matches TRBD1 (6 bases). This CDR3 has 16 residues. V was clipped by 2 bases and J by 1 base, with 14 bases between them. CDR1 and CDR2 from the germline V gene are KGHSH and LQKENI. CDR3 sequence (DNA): TGTGCCAGCTCACCAAGGGGAGACAGGAGTAACTATGGCTACACCTTC. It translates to CASSPRGDRSNYGYTF. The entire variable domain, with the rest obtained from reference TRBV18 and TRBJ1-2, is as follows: NAGVMQNPRHLVRRRGQEARLRCSPMKGHSHVYWYRQLPEEGLKFMVYLQKENIIDESGMPKERFSAEFPKEGPSILRIQQVVRGDSAAYFCASSPRGDRSNYGYTFGSGTRLTVV.

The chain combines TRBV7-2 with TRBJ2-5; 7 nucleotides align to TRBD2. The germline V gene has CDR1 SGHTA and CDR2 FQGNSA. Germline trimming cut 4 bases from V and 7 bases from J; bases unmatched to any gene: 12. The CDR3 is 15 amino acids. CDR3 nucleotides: TGTGCCAGCAGCTCAACAGCGGGGCGGTGGGGGACCCAGTACTTC. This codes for CASSSTAGRWGTQYF.

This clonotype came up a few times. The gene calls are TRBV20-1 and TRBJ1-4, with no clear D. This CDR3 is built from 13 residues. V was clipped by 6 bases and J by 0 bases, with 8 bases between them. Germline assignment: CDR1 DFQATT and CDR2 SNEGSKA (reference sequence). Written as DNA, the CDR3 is TGCAGTGCACAAGACGCAACTAATGAAAAACTGTTTTTT. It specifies CSAQDATNEKLFF.

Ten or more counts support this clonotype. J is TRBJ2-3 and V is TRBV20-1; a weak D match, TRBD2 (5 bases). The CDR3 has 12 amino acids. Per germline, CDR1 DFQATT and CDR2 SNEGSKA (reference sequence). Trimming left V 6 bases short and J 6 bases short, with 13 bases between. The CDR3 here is CSAGGRDDTQYF. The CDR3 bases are TGCAGTGCCGGAGGAAGAGACGATACGCAGTATTTT.